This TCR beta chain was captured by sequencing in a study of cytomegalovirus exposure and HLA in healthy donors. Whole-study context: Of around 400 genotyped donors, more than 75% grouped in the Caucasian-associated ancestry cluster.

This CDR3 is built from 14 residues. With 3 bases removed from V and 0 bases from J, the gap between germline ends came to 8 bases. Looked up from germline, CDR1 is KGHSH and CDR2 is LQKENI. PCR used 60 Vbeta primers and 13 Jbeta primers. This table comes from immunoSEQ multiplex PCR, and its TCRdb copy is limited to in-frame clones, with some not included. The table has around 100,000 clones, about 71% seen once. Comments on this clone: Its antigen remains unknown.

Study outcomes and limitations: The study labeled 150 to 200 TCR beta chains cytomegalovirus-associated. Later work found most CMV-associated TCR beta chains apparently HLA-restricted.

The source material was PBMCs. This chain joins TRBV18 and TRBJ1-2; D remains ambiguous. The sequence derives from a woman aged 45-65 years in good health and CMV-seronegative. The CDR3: CASSPLPANYGYTF. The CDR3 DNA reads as TGTGCCAGCTCACCTCTCCCAGCTAACTATGGCTACACCTTC.